Following are 20 T cell receptor beta chains from one sample sequenced in a study of regulatory T cells in long-lasting Graves disease. Time point indicated: newly diagnosed GD, antithyroid drugs for less than 3 months. TCR sequences were obtained from RNA taken from PBMCs. Construction of TCR beta libraries relied on iRepertoire HTBI primers and on Arm-PCR targeting CDR3 regions. Each CDR3 protein gets one entry after TCRdb re-called the multiplex PCR reads with MiXCR. Among some 410,000 distinct CDR3 sequences, roughly 17% were seen once, and the ten largest hold roughly a tenth. The data were also submitted as part of a second study, on T cells in Graves' hyperthyroidism and ophthalmopathy.

The material was peripheral blood mononuclear cells (PBMCs), obtained at new diagnosis, from a patient treated with antithyroid drugs. These receptors all stem from a woman aged 25 to 45 with Graves disease.

This clonotype was seen more than once but under ten times. This sequence joins TRBV4-1 and TRBJ2-5; 12 positions agree with TRBD2. The V segment lost 4 bases and the J segment 4 bases; nucleotides outside the gene matches: 4. CDR3 length: 15 residues. From germline, CDR1 is MGHRA and CDR2 YSYEKL. CDR3 sequence reads: CASSRLGLAGETQYF. The CDR3 DNA reads as TGCGCCAGCAGCCGCCTGGGACTAGCGGGAGAGACCCAGTACTTC.

The genes are TRBV6-5 and TRBJ2-7; no definite D call. Per germline, CDR1 MNHEY and CDR2 SVGAGI. This CDR3 has 12 residues. V lost 1 base to trimming and J lost 5 bases, with 6 bases between them. In DNA form, the CDR3 reads TGTGCCAGCAGTTACTTATGGGACGAGCAGTACTTC. It translates to CASSYLWDEQYF.

The genes are TRBV27 and TRBJ2-5, with 11 bases lining up with TRBD1. The J segment lost 1 base and the V segment lost 7 bases, leaving 5 bases of the junction unmatched. CDR1 MNHEY and CDR2 SMNVEV come from the germline V gene (reference sequence). The CDR3 has 15 residues. CDR3 sequence reads: CASNSGQGVQETQYF. The CDR3 region has the DNA TGTGCCAGCAACTCGGGACAGGGGGTCCAAGAGACCCAGTACTTC.

CDR3 sequence (DNA): TGCAGTGCTAGTGGCCGACTAGCGGGGACTCCTAGCACAGATACGCAGTATTTT. This gives the protein CSASGRLAGTPSTDTQYF. This rearrangement joins TRBV20-1 to TRBJ2-3; TRBD2 matches 11 bases. This CDR3 region has 18 residues. CDR1 and CDR2 from the germline V gene are DFQATT and SNEGSKA (reference sequence). Germline trimming cut 3 bases from V and 0 bases from J; bases unmatched to any gene: 11.

The sample holds a few counts of this clonotype. A much larger clone sits a single nucleotide away, making a read error possible. The chain links TRBV10-3 to TRBJ1-1; D ambiguous. The CDR3 has 14 amino acids. The V and J ends lost 4 bases and 10 bases respectively, with 19 bases between them. CDR1 is ENHRY and CDR2 is SYGVKD in the germline V gene. CDR3 loop: CAISGSKGLGSAFF. The CDR3 DNA reads TGTGCCATCAGTGGGTCGAAGGGCCTGGGTTCAGCTTTCTTT.

V gene TRBV12-3 or TRBV12-4 combines with J gene TRBJ2-2; D is uncertain. The CDR3 length is 15 residues. V gave up 4 bases and J gave up 6 bases, with 15 bases separating them. The CDR3 sequence: CASSSTLSEAGELFF. CDR3 DNA: TGTGCCAGCAGTTCGACCTTGAGCGAGGCCGGGGAGCTGTTTTTT.

This clonotype was observed at least ten times. The V call is TRBV28, the J call TRBJ2-1; TRBD2 is a possible D gene (6 bases). Germline CDR1 MDHEN, CDR2 SYDVKM. This CDR3 spans 15 amino acids. V was pared by 2 bases and J by 6 bases, with 14 bases between. DNA of the CDR3: TGTGCCAGCAGTTTACGTGGGAGGACCCCCAATGAGCAGTTCTTC. It encodes CASSLRGRTPNEQFF.

This clonotype has a count of ten or more. The CDR3 spells CASSFPGQGIREQYF. The CDR3 DNA reads TGTGCCAGCAGTTTCCCGGGACAGGGTATAAGAGAGCAGTACTTC. V and J are TRBV12-3 or TRBV12-4 and TRBJ2-7, with 9 positions matching TRBD1. The length of the CDR3 is 15 residues. J gave up 7 bases and V 3 bases, and 10 bases lay outside the gene matches.

This clonotype was observed many times. This chain joins TRBV2 and TRBJ2-7; D possibly uses TRBD1 or TRBD2 (5 bases each). This CDR3 is 16 amino acids long. V lost 7 bases and J lost 1, with 20 bases in between. Germline V lookup: CDR1 SNHLY, CDR2 FYNNEI. CDR3 DNA: TGTGCCAGCACTTACGGGACGTGGGACCGTTCCTACGAGCAGTACTTC. Translation gives CASTYGTWDRSYEQYF.

CDR3 residues: CASCELSANEKLFF. For the CDR3, the DNA is TGTGCCAGCTGCGAGCTCTCGGCTAATGAAAAACTGTTTTTT. The rearrangement joins TRBV2 to TRBJ1-4; no reliable D call. Looked up from germline, CDR1 is SNHLY and CDR2 is FYNNEI. This CDR3 has 14 residues. V lost 8 bases to trimming and J lost 3 bases, with 13 bases between them. The complete variable domain, with remaining parts taken from reference TRBV2 and TRBJ1-4, reads EPEVTQTPSHQVTQMGQEVILRCVPISNHLYFYWYRQILGQKVEFLVSFYNNEISEKSEIFDDQFSVERPDGSNFTLKIRSTKLEDSAMYFCASCELSANEKLFFGSGTQLSVL.

This clonotype was counted only a few times. The chain employs TRBV4-1 and TRBJ2-1, with a possible D match to TRBD1 (6 bases). The CDR3 is made up of 13 amino acids. CDR1 and CDR2 from the germline V gene are MGHRA and YSYEKL. The V end lost 0 bases, the J end lost 13 bases, and 13 bases lay between the germline ends. This CDR3 is CASSQELDRQQFF. Written as DNA, the CDR3 is TGCGCCAGCAGCCAAGAGTTGGACAGACAACAGTTCTTC.

At least ten counts were recorded for this clonotype. The chain is built from TRBV7-2 and TRBJ2-5; D possibly corresponds to TRBD1 (6 bases). The CDR3 is 17 amino acids. Trimming pared 5 bases from V and 3 bases from J, leaving 22 bases between. Germline CDR1 SGHTA, CDR2 FQGNSA. The chain's CDR3 is CASSPETGSKTKETQYF. The CDR3 bases are TGTGCCAGCAGCCCCGAGACAGGATCTAAGACGAAAGAGACCCAGTACTTC.

This clonotype was recorded at least ten times. This chain links TRBV4-1 with TRBJ2-1, with 11 bases identical to TRBD2. The V gene's germline CDR1 is MGHRA and CDR2 YSYEKL. This CDR3 is built from 17 residues. V trimming: 5 bases; J trimming: 0 bases; junction bases outside the gene matches: 6. The CDR3 DNA follows: TGCGCCAGCAGCTTCGACGGGACTAGCGGCTCCTACAATGAGCAGTTCTTC. Residues: CASSFDGTSGSYNEQFF.

The genes are TRBV14 and TRBJ2-7; D is perhaps TRBD2 (6 bases). Trimming stripped 5 bases from V and 0 bases from J, with 14 bases between. Germline V gene data show CDR1 as SGHDN and CDR2 as FVKESK. This CDR3 region has 15 residues. The CDR3 region is CASSAVGGSSYEQYF. The CDR3 DNA reads as TGTGCCAGCAGCGCAGTTGGGGGGTCCTCCTACGAGCAGTACTTC.

This clonotype was recorded at least ten times. The chain uses TRBV5-5 and TRBJ2-5; maybe TRBD2 (5 bases). The CDR3 runs 15 residues. The ends were cut back, 4 bases at V and 3 bases at J, with 16 bases in the middle. Germline CDR1 and CDR2: SGHKS and YYEKEE (reference sequence). The CDR3 region is CASSGLKRREETQYF. The CDR3 DNA reads as TGTGCCAGCAGCGGCCTGAAGCGGAGAGAAGAGACCCAGTACTTC.

The CDR3 sequence is CASSLFRGRTDEQFF. The CDR3 nucleotides are TGTGCCAGCAGTTTATTCCGCGGGAGAACGGATGAGCAGTTCTTC. V is TRBV28 and J is TRBJ2-1; 7 positions match TRBD2. Germline CDR1 reads MDHEN; CDR2 reads SYDVKM. J gave up 8 bases and V 1 base, and 8 bases lay outside the gene matches. This CDR3 has 15 residues.

This clonotype has a count of ten or more. The chain uses TRBV5-1 and TRBJ2-1, with 9 bases matching TRBD2. This CDR3 has 16 residues. V gave up 1 base and J gave up 9 bases; unmatched junction bases: 11. CDR1 is SGHRS and CDR2 is YFSETQ in the germline V gene. The CDR3, as DNA: TGCGCCAGCAGCTTGTATCGTGCGGGAGGGCCTGGTGAGCAGTTCTTC. This gives the protein CASSLYRAGGPGEQFF. Full variable domain (rest looked up from reference TRBV5-1 and TRBJ2-1): KAGVTQTPRYLIKTRGQQVTLSCSPISGHRSVSWYQQTPGQGLQFLFEYFSETQRNKGNFPGRFSGRQFSNSRSEMNVSTLELGDSALYLCASSLYRAGGPGEQFFGPGTRLTVL.

This clonotype was recorded many times. The genes are TRBV4-1 and TRBJ2-1; 7 nucleotides align to TRBD2. The V and J ends lost 2 bases and 2 bases, in that order; junction bases with no gene match: 3. This CDR3 has 15 amino acids. Germline V gives CDR1 MGHRA, CDR2 YSYEKL. CDR3 residues: CASSQLAGAYNEQFF. The CDR3 bases are TGCGCCAGCAGCCAACTTGCGGGAGCCTACAATGAGCAGTTCTTC.

Ten or more counts support this clonotype. This could be a read error, since a much larger clone is one nucleotide away. The chain has TRBV7-2 and TRBJ1-1, with 7 bases lining up with TRBD1. The CDR3 has 14 residues. J was trimmed by 0 bases and V by 4 bases; bases with no gene match: 2. The germline gives CDR1 SGHTA, CDR2 FQGNSA. CDR3 in DNA: TGTGCCAGCAGCTGGGGACAGATGAACACTGAAGCTTTCTTT. Translating it yields CASSWGQMNTEAFF.

This chain connects TRBV20-1 to TRBJ2-1, with TRBD2 as a possible D gene (5 bases). Trimming cost V 1 base and J 0 bases, with 28 bases left between them. Germline values: CDR1 DFQATT, CDR2 SNEGSKA (reference sequence). The CDR3 extends over 21 amino acids. CDR3 in amino acids: CSARGVGASLSGGVSYNEQFF. CDR3 sequence (DNA): TGCAGTGCTAGAGGGGTCGGAGCTAGCTTGAGTGGTGGTGTCTCCTACAATGAGCAGTTCTTC.